This passage covers 4 T cell receptor beta chains from one sample sequenced in a study of control samples from healthy donors and cancer patients. The protocol was immunoSEQ multiplex PCR, while the TCRdb copy is restricted to in-frame clones and leaves out a portion. Here the sample spans some 120,000 clones, around 90% being singletons. Sample: blood. The receptors derive from a man aged 50 or older in good health.

The rearrangement uses TRBV7-2 and TRBJ1-6; 8 nucleotides align to TRBD1. Looked up from germline, CDR1 is SGHTA and CDR2 is FQGNSA. The CDR3 is 15 amino acids. The V gene end was trimmed by 2 bases and the J gene end by 9 bases; junction bases not matched to a gene: 6. The CDR3 spells CASSLPTGVGSPLHF. CDR3 bases: TGTGCCAGCAGCTTACCGACAGGGGTAGGTTCACCCCTCCACTTT.

CDR3 coding DNA: TGTGCCAGCAATACCCATTTTTCCGGGAACTATGGCTACACCTTC. It yields the protein CASNTHFSGNYGYTF. The V gene is TRBV6-5, the J gene TRBJ1-2; D uncertain. This CDR3 has 15 amino acids. The V gene lost 7 bases and the J gene lost 2 bases, with 17 bases spanning the gap. Germline V gene sequence: CDR1 MNHEY, CDR2 SVGAGI.

Here the CDR3 DNA reads TGTGCCTGGAGTACGGGGTCCGGCTACGAGCAGTACTTC. Its translation: CAWSTGSGYEQYF. The V gene is TRBV30, the J gene TRBJ2-7, with D tentatively TRBD2 (5 bases). The ends were cut back, 2 bases at V and 3 bases at J, with 11 bases in the middle. Germline V gives CDR1 GTSNPN, CDR2 SVGIG (reference sequence). CDR3 length equals 13 residues.

The chain combines TRBV7-2 with TRBJ2-2; 10 bases map to TRBD2. V lost 1 base and J lost 7; bases outside the gene matches: 6. This CDR3 comprises 16 residues. CDR1 and CDR2 from the germline V gene are SGHTA and FQGNSA. CDR3 bases: TGTGCCAGCAGCTTAGGGGCTAGCGGGGGTATCGGGGAGCTGTTTTTT. It codes for CASSLGASGGIGELFF. Variable domain in full (rest from reference TRBV7-2 and TRBJ2-2): GAGVSQSPSNKVTEKGKDVELRCDPISGHTALYWYRQSLGQGLEFLIYFQGNSAPDKSGLPSDRFSAERTGGSVSTLTIQRTQQEDSAVYLCASSLGASGGIGELFFGEGSRLTVL.